These 12 T cell receptor beta chains were sequenced from one sample in a study of read filtering for tumor transcriptome and immune sequencing. The library was built from about 0.4 ug RNA with molecular barcoded adaptors for alpha/delta and beta/gamma chains. TCRdb processed the reads anew with MiXCR; each CDR3 protein has one entry. The sample includes around 130,000 distinct CDR3 sequences, around 13% of them seen just once. The sequencing input was a population of CD138-negative cells sorted from bone marrow. These receptors all come from a donor aged 40 or over with multiple myeloma.

Note on this clonotype: A much larger clone differs from this one at a single base, so this may be a read error. The chain uses TRBV29-1 and TRBJ2-2; D is possibly TRBD1 (6 bases). The CDR3 runs to 14 residues. CDR1 and CDR2 (germline): SQVTM, ANQGSEA. CDR3 nucleotides: TGCAGCGCCTCGACAGGTGCGAACACCGGGGAGCCGTTTTTT. This sequence encodes CSASTGANTGEPFF.

This clonotype was seen many times. The rearrangement links TRBV15 to TRBJ2-7, with 10 bases aligning to TRBD2. Germline-derived CDR1 and CDR2 are LNHNV and YYDKDF (reference sequence). The CDR3 has 15 residues. Trimming removed 5 bases from V and 4 bases from J; junction bases left unmatched: 8. CDR3 DNA sequence: TGTGCCACCAGCGAGGTAGCGGGAGGCCGATACGAGCAGTACTTC. Its translation is CATSEVAGGRYEQYF.

This clonotype was observed at least ten times. This chain connects TRBV6-5 to TRBJ2-3, with 7 bases lining up with TRBD1. J gave up 7 bases and V 5 bases, and 6 bases lay outside the gene matches. CDR1 and CDR2 (germline): MNHEY, SVGAGI. The CDR3 is 13 amino acids. CDR3 residues: CASSVTGLNTQYF. CDR3 in DNA: TGTGCCAGCAGTGTGACAGGGTTAAATACGCAGTATTTT.

This clonotype has a handful of counts. This chain uses TRBV20-1 with TRBJ2-5; 10 bases are shared with TRBD2. Germline CDR1 reads DFQATT; CDR2 reads SNEGSKA (reference sequence). This CDR3 is 16 amino acids long. Trimming cost V 6 bases and J 2 bases; bases outside gene matches: 12. DNA of the CDR3: TGCAGTGCAAGTAGTTCCACTAGCGGGACGCAAGAGACCCAGTACTTC. Translating it yields CSASSSTSGTQETQYF.

This clonotype was detected a few times. This chain links TRBV7-9 with TRBJ1-4, with TRBD1 identical over 9 bases. The CDR3 runs to 18 residues. Unmatched junction bases numbered 14, after V lost 2 bases and J lost 7 bases. Per the germline V gene, CDR1 is SEHNR and CDR2 is FQNEAQ (reference sequence). The CDR3 protein is CASSLRPFTGGPPEKLFF. CDR3 nucleotides: TGTGCCAGCAGCTTACGCCCGTTTACAGGGGGCCCCCCTGAAAAACTGTTTTTT.

This clonotype was seen a few times. J is TRBJ2-3 and V is TRBV20-1; 9 bases agree with TRBD1. Germline CDR1 is DFQATT and CDR2 is SNEGSKA (reference sequence). After removal of 5 bases from V and 1 base from J, the junction contained 10 bases not matched to a gene. This CDR3 contains 16 residues. The CDR3 nucleotides are TGCAGTGCTTCTTATCCGGGACAGGGCGGCACAGATACGCAGTATTTT. This sequence encodes CSASYPGQGGTDTQYF.

This clonotype showed up many times. The chain links TRBV11-2 to TRBJ1-1, with 10 bases identical to TRBD1. J gave up 4 bases and V 5 bases, and 10 bases lay outside the gene matches. The CDR3 covers 16 residues. In germline, CDR1 is SGHAT, CDR2 FQNNGV. The CDR3 loop reads CASSPRTGGIGTEAFF. DNA of the CDR3: TGTGCCAGCAGCCCACGGACAGGGGGGATTGGCACTGAAGCTTTCTTT.

The sample holds many counts of this clonotype. V usage is TRBV6-1 and J usage is TRBJ2-3; D uncertain. The length of the CDR3 is 16 residues. V lost 8 bases, J lost 0 bases, and 18 bases lay in between. The germline V gene encodes CDR1 MNHNS and CDR2 SASEGT. The CDR3 protein is CASVVNGSPSTDTQYF. The CDR3 DNA follows: TGTGCCAGCGTCGTTAATGGGTCGCCTAGCACAGATACGCAGTATTTT.

A word on this clonotype: Being one base from a much bigger clone, this may be a read error. CDR3 sequence reads: CASSLLGSTTEASF. DNA of the CDR3: TGTGCCAGCAGCTTATTAGGGTCGACCACTGAAGCTTCCTTT. The chain carries TRBV7-2 and TRBJ1-1; D is uncertain. Germline V lookup: CDR1 SGHTA, CDR2 FQGNSA. The CDR3 covers 14 residues.

Comments on this clonotype: Just one base apart from a much larger clone, this may be a read error. The chain employs TRBV29-1 and TRBJ2-1, with TRBD2 matching over 7 bases. This CDR3 comprises 14 residues. V lost 6 bases, J lost 12 bases, and 17 bases stayed unmatched. Germline V gives CDR1 SQVTM, CDR2 ANQGSEA. The CDR3 reads CSVAKRGGTGGQFF. The CDR3 nucleotides are TGCAGCGTAGCAAAGCGGGGAGGAACGGGCGGGCAGTTCTTC.

This clonotype was detected ten times or more. V gene TRBV5-8 combines with J gene TRBJ2-1, with 11 bases matching TRBD2. J gave up 7 bases and V 5 bases, and 5 bases lay outside the gene matches. The germline V gene encodes CDR1 SGHTS and CDR2 YDEGEE. CDR3 length: 14 residues. The CDR3 DNA is TGTGCCAGCAGAACTAGCGGGGGTCGAAATGAGCAGTTCTTC. Its translation: CASRTSGGRNEQFF. Supplemented by reference TRBV5-8 and TRBJ2-1, the full variable domain reads EAGVTQSPTHLIKTRGQQATLRCSPISGHTSVYWYQQALGLGLQFLLWYDEGEERNRGNFPPRFSGRQFPNYSSELNVNALELEDSALYLCASRTSGGRNEQFFGPGTRLTVL.

This clonotype was seen a handful of times. A much larger clone lies a single base off, so this may be a read error. CDR3 sequence: CATSGGGGRVEQYF. Here the CDR3 DNA reads TGTGCCACCAGCGGCGGCGGGGGGCGGGTCGAGCAGTACTTC. V is TRBV15 and J is TRBJ2-7; 8 bases map to TRBD2. The CDR3 totals 14 residues. Germline CDR1 reads LNHNV; CDR2 reads YYDKDF (reference sequence). The ends lost 5 bases at V and 6 bases at J; junction bases unmatched: 9.